A selection of T cell receptor beta chains follows, all from one sample in a study of beta chain features in type 1 diabetes. Using immunoSEQ multiplex PCR, the repertoire was profiled, and TCRdb retains in-frame clones only, with some absent. Of fewer than 350,000 clones in the sample, around 20% were seen once. Material for sequencing was naive CD4+ T cells from blood. These receptors all come from a young woman in good health. Both conserved end residues are trimmed from each CDR3. The order of the fields is J gene, V gene, CDR3 length, CDR3 protein.

TRBJ1-1	TRBV29-1	10	SAHSPNTEAF
TRBJ1-2	TRBV2	11	ASSDGTGYGYT
TRBJ1-1	TRBV5-1	11	ASSLLGQGEAF
TRBJ2-7	TRBV30	13	AWNRPRTGAREQY
TRBJ2-3	TRBV9	13	ASSVEALRADTQY
TRBJ1-1	TRBV2	12	ARRYREQSNRAF
TRBJ1-4	TRBV30	11	AWSLQGLEKLF
TRBJ2-1	TRBV15	12	ATRAREGRNEQF
TRBJ2-3	TRBV5-8	12	ASSSGQGSDTQY
TRBJ2-7	TRBV11-2	12	ASSWTGGTYEQY
TRBJ2-7	TRBV5-4	12	ASSLQQGLREQY
TRBJ2-3	TRBV5-1	16	ASRRIGQGAISTDTQY
TRBJ1-1	TRBV27	12	ASSLGQGWTEAF
TRBJ2-2	TRBV5-4	13	ASSLNSGSAGELF
TRBJ1-2	TRBV7-9	12	ASSPVSGVYGYT